The 14 T cell receptor beta chains listed next were all sequenced from one sample in a study of T-cell memory formation after mild COVID-19. MiXCR was run by TCRdb on the 5' RACE reads, yielding one entry per CDR3 protein. The table has some 250,000 distinct CDR3 sequences, about a sixth seen once. Sequencing was performed on PBMCs or a T cell subset sorted from them (not recorded which). All receptors come from a man aged 18-30 years who had mild COVID-19 (a few samples of this study predate the infection). Cell type and time point are not known.

This clonotype was detected ten times or more. The chain has TRBV14 and TRBJ1-6; no reliable D call. V dropped 3 bases and J dropped 9 bases, with 6 bases sitting between them. Germline V gene lookup returns CDR1 SGHDN and CDR2 FVKESK. The length of the CDR3 is 12 residues. CDR3 loop: CASSHSLSPLHF. Written as DNA, the CDR3 is TGTGCCAGCAGCCATTCCCTTTCACCCCTCCACTTT.

This clonotype has more than one count but fewer than ten. V usage is TRBV2 and J usage is TRBJ1-5, with no clear D. V shed 7 bases and J shed 7 bases, with 11 bases lying between them. There are 12 residues in the CDR3. CDR1 SNHLY and CDR2 FYNNEI come from the germline V gene. CDR3 loop: CASTLGAQPQHF. The CDR3 DNA reads TGTGCCAGCACCCTCGGCGCCCAGCCCCAGCATTTT.

The rearrangement uses TRBV19 and TRBJ2-3; a possible D gene is TRBD2 (6 bases). Germline loops: CDR1 LNHDA, CDR2 SQIVND (reference sequence). V gave up 6 bases and J gave up 3 bases, with 13 bases separating them. The CDR3 is made up of 14 amino acids. In DNA, the CDR3 is TGTGCCAGTAGCGGCGGGGCGCCGACAGATACGCAGTATTTT. Its translation is CASSGGAPTDTQYF.

The rearrangement links TRBV4-2 to TRBJ2-5, with D possibly being TRBD2 (6 bases). Germline CDR1 LGHNA, CDR2 YNFKEQ. V shed 0 bases and J shed 2 bases, with 7 bases lying between them. The length of the CDR3 is 14 residues. The CDR3 DNA reads TGTGCCAGCAGCCAAGATCGGGGGCAAGAGACCCAGTACTTC. Protein product: CASSQDRGQETQYF.

This clonotype was observed a few times. The chain is built from TRBV6-4 and TRBJ2-5; D unclear. From germline, CDR1 is MRHNA and CDR2 SNTAGT. V was trimmed by 3 bases and J by 5 bases, leaving 4 bases between them. This CDR3 spans 11 amino acids. The CDR3 bases are TGTGCCAGCAGTGATTTTGAGACCCAGTACTTC. This encodes CASSDFETQYF.

The chain uses TRBV7-6 and TRBJ2-5, with 10 bases identical to TRBD1. V lost 1 base and J lost 5; bases outside the gene matches: 7. Per germline, CDR1 SGHVS and CDR2 FNYEAQ. This CDR3 comprises 16 residues. For the CDR3, the DNA is TGTGCCAGCAGCTTAGTGGGACAGGGGCCCCTGGAGACCCAGTACTTC. It is translated as CASSLVGQGPLETQYF.

On this clonotype itself: Just one base apart from a much larger clone, this may be a read error. The genes are TRBV5-6 and TRBJ2-7; 10 nucleotides match TRBD1. CDR1 SGHDT and CDR2 YYEEEE come from the germline V gene. The CDR3 spans 14 residues. The junction had 4 bases not matched to a gene; V was cut back by 4 bases and J by 3 bases. CDR3 bases: TGTGCCAGCAGCCCCGGGACAGGGGTCTACGAGCAGTACTTC. Protein sequence: CASSPGTGVYEQYF.

The chain couples TRBV5-1 to TRBJ1-1, with TRBD1 as a possible D gene (5 bases). CDR3 length: 14 amino acids. Trimming removed 0 bases at V and 9 bases at J, with 15 bases between. Germline V lookup: CDR1 SGHRS, CDR2 YFSETQ. CDR3 sequence reads: CASSLERGLGQAFF. The DNA for the CDR3 is TGCGCCAGCAGCTTGGAGAGGGGTTTAGGGCAAGCTTTCTTT. The full variable domain, completed using reference TRBV5-1 and TRBJ1-1, is KAGVTQTPRYLIKTRGQQVTLSCSPISGHRSVSWYQQTPGQGLQFLFEYFSETQRNKGNFPGRFSGRQFSNSRSEMNVSTLELGDSALYLCASSLERGLGQAFFGQGTRLTVV.

This clonotype was detected only a few times. The chain joins TRBV20-1 to TRBJ2-5; D unresolved. Deletions cut 1 base from V and 5 bases from J, with 11 bases between. The CDR3 extends over 13 amino acids. Germline V gene sequence: CDR1 DFQATT, CDR2 SNEGSKA (reference sequence). In nucleotides, the CDR3 is TGCAGTGCTAGAGGGGATAGCTCGGAGACCCAGTACTTC. This sequence encodes CSARGDSSETQYF.

This clonotype was detected only a few times. The V gene is TRBV5-6, the J gene TRBJ2-3; D unresolved. The germline gives CDR1 SGHDT, CDR2 YYEEEE. V dropped 4 bases and J dropped 2 bases, with 17 bases sitting between them. The CDR3 consists of 16 residues. CDR3 nucleotides: TGTGCCAGCAGCCGATACGGACGATTCCACACAGATACGCAGTATTTT. This codes for CASSRYGRFHTDTQYF.

This chain connects TRBV9 to TRBJ2-5; D possibly corresponds to TRBD2 (6 bases). This CDR3 is built from 14 residues. The germline V gene encodes CDR1 SGDLS and CDR2 YYNGEE. Trimming shortened V by 1 base and J by 3 bases, and 10 bases separated the two germline ends. The CDR3 loop reads CASSVFGGEETQYF. For the CDR3, the DNA is TGTGCCAGCAGCGTATTCGGGGGTGAAGAGACCCAGTACTTC.

V and J are TRBV20-1 and TRBJ2-1; D call uncertain. CDR3 length: 10 residues. Germline V lookup: CDR1 DFQATT, CDR2 SNEGSKA (reference sequence). The CDR3 loop reads CTPGVNEQFF. The CDR3 DNA follows: TGCACCCCTGGTGTCAATGAGCAGTTCTTC.

V usage is TRBV3-1 and J usage is TRBJ2-2; D possibly matches TRBD1 or TRBD2 (5 bases each). CDR1 and CDR2 (germline): LGHDT, YNNKEL (reference sequence). Trimming removed 0 bases at V and 3 bases at J, with 20 bases between. The CDR3 totals 19 residues. The CDR3 here is CASSQDPTGTAVYTGELFF. The CDR3 region has the DNA TGTGCCAGCAGCCAAGATCCGACCGGGACGGCCGTATACACCGGGGAGCTGTTTTTT. The variable domain in full, completed from reference TRBV3-1 and TRBJ2-2, reads DTAVSQTPKYLVTQMGNDKSIKCEQNLGHDTMYWYKQDSKKFLKIMFSYNNKELIINETVPNRFSPKSPDKAHLNLHINSLELGDSAVYFCASSQDPTGTAVYTGELFFGEGSRLTVL.

For this clonotype: The junction departs from germline at one end; a sequencing error may be responsible. This chain connects TRBV7-8 to TRBJ1-4; D may be TRBD1 (5 bases). From germline, CDR1 is SGHVS and CDR2 FQNEAQ. This CDR3 contains 14 residues. The CDR3 here is CASSAGTADEKLFF. CDR3 bases: TGCGCCAGCAGCGCCGGGACGGCGGATGAAAAACTGTTTTTT.